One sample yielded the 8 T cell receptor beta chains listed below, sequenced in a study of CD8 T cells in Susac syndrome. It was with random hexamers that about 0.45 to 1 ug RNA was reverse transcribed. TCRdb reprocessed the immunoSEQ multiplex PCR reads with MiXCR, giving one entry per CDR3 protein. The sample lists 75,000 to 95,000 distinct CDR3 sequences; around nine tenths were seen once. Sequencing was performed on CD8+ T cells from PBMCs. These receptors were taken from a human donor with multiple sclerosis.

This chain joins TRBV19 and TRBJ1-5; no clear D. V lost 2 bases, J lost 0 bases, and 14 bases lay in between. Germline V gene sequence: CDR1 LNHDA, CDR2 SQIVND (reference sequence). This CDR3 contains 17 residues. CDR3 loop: CASSISPLHYSNQPQHF. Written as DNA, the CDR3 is TGTGCCAGTAGTATATCTCCGCTACATTATAGCAATCAGCCCCAGCATTTT. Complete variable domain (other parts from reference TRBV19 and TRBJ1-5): DGGITQSPKYLFRKEGQNVTLSCEQNLNHDAMYWYRQDPGQGLRLIYYSQIVNDFQKGDIAEGYSVSREKKESFPLTVTSAQKNPTAFYLCASSISPLHYSNQPQHFGDGTRLSIL.

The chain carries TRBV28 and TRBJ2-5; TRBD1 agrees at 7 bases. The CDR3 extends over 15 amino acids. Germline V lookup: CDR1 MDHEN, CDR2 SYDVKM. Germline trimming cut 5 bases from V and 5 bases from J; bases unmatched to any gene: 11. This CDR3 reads CASSPAGGYDETQYF. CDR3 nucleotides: TGTGCCAGCAGTCCAGCAGGGGGTTATGATGAGACCCAGTACTTC.

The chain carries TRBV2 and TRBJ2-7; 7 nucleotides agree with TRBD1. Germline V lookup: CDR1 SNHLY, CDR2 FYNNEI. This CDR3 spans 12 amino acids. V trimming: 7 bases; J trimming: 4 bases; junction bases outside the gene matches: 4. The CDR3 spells CASKGDSYEQYF. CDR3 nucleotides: TGTGCCAGCAAAGGGGACAGTTACGAGCAGTACTTC.

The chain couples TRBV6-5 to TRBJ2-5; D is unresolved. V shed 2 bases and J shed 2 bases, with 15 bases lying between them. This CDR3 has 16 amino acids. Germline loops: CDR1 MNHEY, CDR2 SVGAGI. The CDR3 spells CASSYPDLLGQETQYF. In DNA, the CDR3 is TGTGCCAGCAGTTACCCGGACCTCTTGGGGCAAGAGACCCAGTACTTC.

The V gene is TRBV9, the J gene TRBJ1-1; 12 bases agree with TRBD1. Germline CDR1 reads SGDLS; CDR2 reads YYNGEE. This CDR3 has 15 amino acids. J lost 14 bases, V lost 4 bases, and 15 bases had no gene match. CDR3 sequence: CASSPTRDRGLETFF. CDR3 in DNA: TGTGCCAGCAGCCCGACCCGGGACAGGGGGCTGGAAACCTTCTTT.

In DNA, the CDR3 is TGTGCCTGGAGTATGGGGGGGAGGTACAATGAGCAGTTCTTC. It yields the protein CAWSMGGRYNEQFF. J is TRBJ2-1 and V is TRBV30; 7 bases map to TRBD2. V trimming: 2 bases; J trimming: 4 bases; junction bases outside the gene matches: 5. CDR3 length equals 14 residues. Germline lookup yields CDR1 GTSNPN and CDR2 SVGIG (reference sequence).

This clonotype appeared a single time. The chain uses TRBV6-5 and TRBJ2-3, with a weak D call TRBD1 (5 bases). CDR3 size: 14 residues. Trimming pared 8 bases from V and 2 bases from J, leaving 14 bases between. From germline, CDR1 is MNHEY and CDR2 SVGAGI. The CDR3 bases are TGTGCCAGCGGGGCAGCTAGGGTCACAGATACGCAGTATTTT. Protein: CASGAARVTDTQYF.

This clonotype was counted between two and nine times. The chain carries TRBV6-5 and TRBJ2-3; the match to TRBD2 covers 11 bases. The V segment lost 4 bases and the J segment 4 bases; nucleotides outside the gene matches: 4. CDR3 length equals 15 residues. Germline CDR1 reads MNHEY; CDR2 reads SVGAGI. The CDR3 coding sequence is TGTGCCAGCAGTTTTAGCGGGGGGGCAGCAGATACGCAGTATTTT. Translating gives CASSFSGGAADTQYF.